This T cell receptor beta chain was observed in a study of OX40 agonist ivuxolimab in advanced cancers. This clone is a singleton in its sample. Germline V gene sequence: CDR1 LNHDA, CDR2 SQIVND (reference sequence). The CDR3 runs 14 residues. The trim removed 8 bases at V and 5 bases at J, leaving 7 bases unmatched. Only in-frame clones appear in the TCRdb table, and some are missing; sequencing was by immunoSEQ multiplex PCR. Of some 45,000 clones in the sample, around nine tenths are singletons; the top ten hold roughly an eighth. The source is an adult with an advanced solid tumor such as melanoma, head and neck, liver or kidney cancer. This chain connects TRBV19 to TRBJ1-5; 9 nucleotides match TRBD1. The input for sequencing was CD4+ or CD8+ T cells sorted from blood, taken in a trial of the OX40 agonist ivuxolimab. The CDR3 sequence is CASGDRVTDQPQHF. CDR3 nucleotide sequence: TGTGCCAGTGGGGACAGGGTTACTGATCAGCCCCAGCATTTT.